Listed below are T cell receptor beta chains from one sample, sequenced in a study of radiotherapy plus CTLA-4 blockade in lung cancer. Using immunoSEQ multiplex PCR, the repertoire was profiled, and TCRdb retains in-frame clones only, with some absent. This sample has 55,000 to 80,000 clones, with over 75% found just once. This material consisted of peripheral blood, taken from a patient treated with radiotherapy plus ipilimumab. The receptor source for this set is a human donor with non-small cell lung cancer that progressed on radiotherapy plus ipilimumab. CDR3s include the opening cysteine and the closing phenylalanine or tryptophan. Fields, in order: D gene, clone size, CDR3 length, V gene, J gene, CDR3 protein, CDR3 DNA. The D gene is left open where the match is weak. The size field is filled for only some rows; it gives once, few, many or a size class.

TRBD1	-	13	TRBV10-3	TRBJ1-2	CAISENQGDGYTF	TGTGCCATCAGTGAGAACCAGGGGGATGGCTACACCTTC
TRBD2	-	15	TRBV28	TRBJ2-5	CASSLSSGRGETQYF	TGTGCCAGCAGTTTATCTAGCGGGAGGGGGGAGACCCAGTACTTC
-	-	13	TRBV7-3	TRBJ1-5	CASSLLLVQPQHF	TGTGCCAGCAGCTTATTACTCGTTCAGCCCCAGCATTTT
-	-	13	TRBV6-1	TRBJ1-1	CASRADLATEAFF	TGTGCCAGCAGAGCGGACTTGGCGACTGAAGCTTTCTTT
-	-	17	TRBV5-1	TRBJ2-2	CASSYRREGSGTGELFF	TGCGCCAGCAGCTACAGACGGGAAGGAAGTGGAACCGGGGAGCTGTTTTTT
TRBD2	once	12	TRBV29-1	TRBJ2-5	CSLGTSTETQYF	TGCAGCCTAGGGACTAGCACCGAGACCCAGTACTTC
-	-	12	TRBV11-2	TRBJ2-1	CASSSGGNEQFF	TGTGCCAGCAGCTCTGGGGGTAATGAGCAGTTCTTC
-	-	11	TRBV29-1	TRBJ1-1	CSVEQNTEAFF	TGCAGCGTTGAACAGAACACTGAAGCTTTCTTT
-	medium-sized	13	TRBV28	TRBJ1-1	CASSLQDFPEAFF	TGTGCCAGCAGTCTACAGGATTTTCCTGAAGCTTTCTTT
TRBD1	-	14	TRBV7-9	TRBJ1-5	CASSSGTGGQPQHF	TGTGCCAGCAGCTCGGGGACAGGGGGTCAGCCCCAGCATTTT
-	-	16	TRBV11-3	TRBJ1-4	CASSGGRGATNEKLFF	TGTGCCAGCAGCGGGGGGCGCGGGGCCACTAATGAAAAACTGTTTTTT
TRBD1	few	14	TRBV6-1	TRBJ2-2	CASIETGGSGELFF	TGTGCCAGCATAGAGACAGGGGGCTCCGGGGAGCTGTTTTTT
TRBD2	once	16	TRBV7-2	TRBJ2-7	CASSLDGSGRRYEQYF	TGTGCCAGCAGCTTAGACGGTAGCGGGAGGAGGTACGAGCAGTACTTC
-	once	13	TRBV7-2	TRBJ2-3	CASSLRESDTQYF	TGTGCCAGCAGCTTACGGGAATCAGATACGCAGTATTTT
-	-	14	TRBV28	TRBJ2-7	CASSPHETGYEQYF	TGTGCCAGCAGTCCACATGAGACAGGCTACGAGCAGTACTTC
TRBD2	-	17	TRBV27	TRBJ2-2	CASSPGLAGVPTGELFF	TGTGCCAGCAGTCCGGGACTAGCGGGAGTGCCCACCGGGGAGCTGTTTTTT
-	-	16	TRBV2	TRBJ2-4	CASSEALALAKNIQYF	TGTGCCAGCAGTGAAGCGCTTGCCCTAGCCAAAAACATTCAGTACTTC
-	-	13	TRBV27	TRBJ2-7	CASSTGSQYEQYF	TGTGCCAGCAGTACGGGATCCCAGTACGAGCAGTACTTC